This TCR beta chain was recovered during a study of Graves' ophthalmopathy and Graves' hyperthyroidism. This CDR3 has 16 amino acids. V lost 8 bases to trimming and J lost 5 bases, with 21 bases between them. Germline V gene data show CDR1 as MGHDK and CDR2 as SYGVNS. From RNA, the CDR3 regions of TCR beta chains were amplified and sequenced. Second-round multiplex PCR came after a first-round RT-PCR that employed HTBI primers. Each CDR3 protein is one row after TCRdb ran MiXCR on the multiplex PCR reads. The table has hundreds of thousands of distinct CDR3 sequences, roughly 39% seen once; the top ten hold over 2.5%. Donors with ophthalmopathy: moderate-to-severe activity, CAS ≥3, NOSPECS ≥4, duration under 3 months.

The receptor comes from an adult man with Graves' ophthalmopathy. Material: peripheral blood. The chain uses TRBV25-1 and TRBJ1-4; D possibly corresponds to TRBD1 (5 bases). CDR3: CASSHGTTEGNEKLFF. In DNA form, the CDR3 reads TGTGCCAGCTCACACGGGACGACCGAGGGGAATGAAAAACTGTTTTTT.